The source of this TCR beta chain is a study of cytomegalovirus exposure and HLA in healthy donors. The germline gives CDR1 SGHRS, CDR2 YFSETQ. The CDR3 is 15 residues long. The ends lost 4 bases at V and 6 bases at J; junction bases unmatched: 8. Study outcomes and limitations: The authors assumed roughly uniform sequencing depth across donors for presence/absence analyses. A missense DCLRE1C variant was associated with V- and J-gene trimming of TCR beta chains in a later analysis, and an independent cohort replicated the association. Analysis was performed later, and it showed HLA-associated TCR beta chains to be more clonally expanded than equally common others.

Comments on this clone: Its antigen is unidentified.

PCR employed 60 Vbeta and 13 Jbeta primers. Original processing notes: It was a later analysis that counted 79 million or so unique TCR beta chains, of which 9.5 million to 14 million were shared. Profiling relied on immunoSEQ multiplex PCR, and the TCRdb table lists in-frame clones only, not all of them. V, J and clone size were drawn from that table, and D and trimming were deduced from the DNA. The data show around 170,000 clones, 80% seen once. Sequencing used PBMCs. The receptor's source is a man aged 35 to 55 in good health and CMV-seronegative. This chain uses TRBV5-1 with TRBJ1-4; 8 bases line up with TRBD1. The CDR3 region is CASSPRTGLDEKLFF. DNA of the CDR3: TGCGCCAGCAGCCCGCGGACAGGGCTGGATGAAAAACTGTTTTTT.